This is a list of T cell receptor beta chains from one sample in a study of blood T cell repertoires in COVID-19. Libraries were prepared by immunoSEQ multiplex PCR; TCRdb keeps only in-frame clonotypes and omits some of them. The sample has about 260,000 clones; around 87% are singletons. Sequenced input: peripheral blood. The receptors shown here come from a woman aged 55-70 years with COVID-19, enrolled during active disease. The CDR3 runs from the conserved cysteine through the conserved F or W. The D gene is left open where the match is weak. The size of a clone is reported for some rows only, either as once, few or many, or as a class for expanded clones.

V gene	clone size	D gene	J gene	CDR3 protein	CDR3 DNA
TRBV18	-	TRBD1	TRBJ1-1	CASSPGQGANTEAFF	TGTGCCAGCTCACCGGGACAGGGGGCTAACACTGAAGCTTTCTTT
TRBV10-3	-	TRBD1	TRBJ1-5	CAISEAGGTNQPQHF	TGTGCCATCAGTGAGGCAGGGGGCACAAATCAGCCCCAGCATTTT
TRBV7-2	-	TRBD2	TRBJ2-1	CASSYGQAGVSAGEQFF	TGTGCCAGCAGCTATGGGCAAGCGGGAGTCTCGGCCGGTGAGCAGTTCTTC
TRBV5-5	-	-	TRBJ1-4	CASSLTAYATNEKLFF	TGTGCCAGCAGCTTGACAGCATATGCAACTAATGAAAAACTGTTTTTT
TRBV7-2	once	TRBD1	TRBJ2-3	CASSLLDRVRADTQYF	TGTGCCAGCAGTTTACTAGACAGGGTGAGGGCAGATACGCAGTATTTT
TRBV20-1	-	-	TRBJ2-1	CSATGDNEQFF	TGCAGTGCCACGGGAGACAATGAGCAGTTCTTC
TRBV9	-	-	TRBJ2-3	CASSVAASTDTQYF	TGTGCCAGCAGCGTAGCTGCGAGCACAGATACGCAGTATTTT
TRBV19	few	TRBD1	TRBJ2-7	CASESGTGLSGQYF	TGTGCCAGCGAATCCGGGACAGGGTTAAGTGGGCAGTACTTC
TRBV28	-	TRBD2	TRBJ2-1	CASSLLAGGRNEQFF	TGTGCCAGCAGTTTACTAGCGGGAGGGAGGAATGAGCAGTTCTTC
TRBV15	-	-	TRBJ1-1	CASTVGWPMNTEAFF	TGTGCCTCAACAGTGGGTTGGCCCATGAACACTGAAGCTTTCTTT
TRBV5-1	-	-	TRBJ1-1	CASSLTGMNTEAFF	TGCGCCAGCAGCTTGACAGGAATGAACACTGAAGCTTTCTTT
TRBV27	-	TRBD2	TRBJ2-7	CASSFSIAGGYEQYF	TGTGCCAGCAGTTTCTCGATAGCGGGGGGCTACGAGCAGTACTTC
TRBV11-2	-	TRBD1	TRBJ2-7	CASSLSGTGYEQYF	TGTGCCAGCAGCTTATCAGGGACAGGGTACGAGCAGTACTTC
TRBV5-1	-	TRBD2	TRBJ2-7	CASSGAGTSGYEQYF	TGCGCCAGCAGCGGGGCCGGGACTAGCGGCTACGAGCAGTACTTC
TRBV7-2	-	TRBD1	TRBJ2-7	CASSRQGWGYEQYF	TGTGCCAGCAGTCGACAGGGGTGGGGCTACGAGCAGTACTTC
TRBV3-1/TRBV3-2	-	TRBD1	TRBJ1-2	CASSQVTGGYGYTF	TGTGCCAGCAGCCAAGTCACAGGGGGCTATGGCTACACCTTC
TRBV6-1	once	-	TRBJ1-1	CASSEVSGMYVSEAFF	TGTGCCAGCAGTGAAGTTTCGGGGATGTACGTGTCTGAAGCTTTCTTT
TRBV19	-	TRBD1	TRBJ1-3	CASSTVDRGLGGNTIYF	TGTGCCAGTAGTACCGTCGACAGGGGGCTTGGTGGAAACACCATATATTTT
TRBV7-2	-	-	TRBJ2-4	CASSFPGLAKNIQYF	TGTGCCAGCAGCTTCCCAGGGCTAGCCAAAAACATTCAGTACTTC
TRBV24-1	-	-	TRBJ2-4	CATPRSARAKNIQYF	TGTGCCACCCCCAGGTCGGCCAGGGCCAAAAACATTCAGTACTTC
TRBV20-1	-	-	TRBJ1-6	CSASGSPLSSYNSPLHF	TGCAGTGCTAGTGGGAGTCCTCTGAGCTCCTATAATTCACCCCTCCACTTT
TRBV6-5	once	TRBD2	TRBJ2-1	CASSYSRGGRVGEQFF	TGTGCCAGCAGTTACTCCAGGGGCGGGAGGGTCGGTGAGCAGTTCTTC
TRBV4-3	-	TRBD1	TRBJ2-1	CASSRSGGQGARNEQFF	TGCGCCAGCAGCCGTTCCGGGGGACAGGGGGCGCGGAATGAGCAGTTCTTC
TRBV6-2/TRBV6-3	-	TRBD1	TRBJ2-2	CASSYPTGGGGELFF	TGTGCCAGCAGTTACCCCACAGGGGGAGGCGGGGAGCTGTTTTTT
TRBV30	-	TRBD1	TRBJ1-6	CAWGQGMSNSPLHF	TGTGCCTGGGGACAGGGGATGTCAAATTCACCCCTCCACTTT
TRBV6-2/TRBV6-3	-	TRBD1	TRBJ1-2	CASSATGGSDGYTF	TGTGCCAGCAGCGCGACAGGGGGCTCTGATGGCTACACCTTC
TRBV7-9	-	-	TRBJ2-1	CASSPSLYNEQFF	TGTGCCAGCAGCCCTAGCCTATACAATGAGCAGTTCTTC
TRBV27	-	TRBD1	TRBJ2-1	CASSQGQGVGEQFF	TGTGCCAGCAGTCAGGGACAGGGAGTAGGTGAGCAGTTCTTC
TRBV5-1	-	-	TRBJ2-2	CASSLGSGTGELFF	TGCGCCAGCAGCTTGGGGAGTGGTACCGGGGAGCTGTTTTTT
TRBV5-6	-	TRBD2	TRBJ2-1	CASSSPGLAGYYNEQFF	TGTGCCAGCAGCTCGCCCGGACTAGCGGGGTACTACAATGAGCAGTTCTTC
TRBV5-1	-	TRBD1	TRBJ2-7	CASSPTGGSYEQYF	TGCGCCAGCAGCCCGACAGGGGGCTCCTACGAGCAGTACTTC
TRBV28	-	-	TRBJ2-1	CASFIGAGEQFF	TGTGCCAGCTTTATAGGAGCGGGTGAGCAGTTCTTC
TRBV28	once	TRBD1	TRBJ1-2	CASSHIDPGQGYGYTF	TGTGCCAGCAGTCACATCGATCCGGGACAGGGCTATGGCTACACCTTC
TRBV7-9	-	-	TRBJ2-1	CASSSPEWTDHNEQFF	TGTGCCAGCAGCTCCCCCGAATGGACAGACCACAATGAGCAGTTCTTC
TRBV30	-	-	TRBJ2-7	CAWKGRGHEQYF	TGTGCCTGGAAGGGCAGGGGTCACGAGCAGTACTTC
TRBV28	once	-	TRBJ1-6	CASSFWKGSGDSPLHF	TGTGCCAGCAGTTTTTGGAAGGGTTCAGGGGATTCACCCCTCCACTTT
TRBV15	-	-	TRBJ2-1	CATSRGGRNNEQFF	TGTGCCACCAGCAGAGGGGGCAGAAACAATGAGCAGTTCTTC
TRBV7-8	few	-	TRBJ2-2	CASSIKNTGELFF	TGTGCCAGCAGCATTAAAAACACCGGGGAGCTGTTTTTT
TRBV7-8	-	-	TRBJ2-7	CASTTLGRNPHYEQYF	TGTGCCAGCACCACCCTTGGCAGGAACCCCCACTACGAGCAGTACTTC
TRBV27	-	-	TRBJ2-4	CASSLSSPAKNIQYF	TGTGCCAGCAGTTTGAGTTCCCCAGCCAAAAACATTCAGTACTTC
TRBV24-1	once	TRBD1	TRBJ2-3	CATSEMTGASVDTQYF	TGTGCCACCAGTGAAATGACAGGGGCGTCTGTAGATACGCAGTATTTT
TRBV4-3	-	TRBD2	TRBJ2-7	CASSHNPGLAGPYEQYF	TGCGCCAGCAGCCACAACCCGGGGCTAGCGGGACCCTACGAGCAGTACTTC
TRBV9	few	-	TRBJ1-2	CASSVQDNYGYTF	TGTGCCAGCAGCGTACAGGATAACTATGGCTACACCTTC
TRBV5-4	-	-	TRBJ1-1	CASSLPGPLGAEAFF	TGTGCCAGCAGCTTGCCAGGGCCTCTTGGAGCTGAAGCTTTCTTT